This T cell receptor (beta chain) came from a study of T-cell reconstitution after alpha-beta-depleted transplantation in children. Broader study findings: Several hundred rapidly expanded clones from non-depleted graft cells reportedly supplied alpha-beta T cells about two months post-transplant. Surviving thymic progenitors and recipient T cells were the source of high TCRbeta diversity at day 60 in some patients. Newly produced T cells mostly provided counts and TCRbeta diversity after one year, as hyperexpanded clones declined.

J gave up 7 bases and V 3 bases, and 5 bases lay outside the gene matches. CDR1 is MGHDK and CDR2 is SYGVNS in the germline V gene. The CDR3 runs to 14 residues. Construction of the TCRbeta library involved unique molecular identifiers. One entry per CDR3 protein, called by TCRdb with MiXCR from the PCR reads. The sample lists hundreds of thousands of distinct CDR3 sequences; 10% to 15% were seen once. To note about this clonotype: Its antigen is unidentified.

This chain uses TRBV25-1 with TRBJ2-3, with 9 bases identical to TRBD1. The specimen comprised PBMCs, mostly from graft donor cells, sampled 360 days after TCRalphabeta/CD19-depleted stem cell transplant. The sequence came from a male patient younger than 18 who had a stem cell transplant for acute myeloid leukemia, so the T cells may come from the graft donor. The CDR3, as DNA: TGTGCCAGCAGTGAGTGGACAGGGGACTATACGCAGTATTTT. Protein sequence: CASSEWTGDYTQYF.